This record concerns one T cell receptor (beta chain) sequence. Cohort 3 recovery required two negative PCRs, clearance, or symptom resolution. These data belong to a study of blood T cell repertoires in COVID-19. The overall study: PBMCs, B-cell-depleted T cells, or T cells provided the cDNA or gDNA that made up the material.

The CDR3 is 15 residues long. CDR1 is SGDLS, CDR2 YYNGEE, per germline. V trimming: 3 bases; J trimming: 4 bases; junction bases outside the gene matches: 4. Per the original methods: How many nucleated cells were present was estimated from reference gene primer amplification. The table came from immunoSEQ multiplex PCR; TCRdb's copy has only in-frame clones and leaves some out. The DNA was the basis for D and trimming; V, J and clone size are from that table. Of fewer than 400,000 clones detected, about 87% appear once; the ten largest clones hold more than 8.5%. The receptor's source is a woman aged 18-29 years who had recovered from COVID-19. Sequences were obtained from PBMCs or T cells enriched from blood (not recorded which). This chain links TRBV9 with TRBJ2-1, with 10 bases aligning to TRBD2. CDR3 nucleotides: TGTGCCAGCAGCGCAAGCGGGGGGGCTTACAATGAGCAGTTCTTC. This encodes CASSASGGAYNEQFF.